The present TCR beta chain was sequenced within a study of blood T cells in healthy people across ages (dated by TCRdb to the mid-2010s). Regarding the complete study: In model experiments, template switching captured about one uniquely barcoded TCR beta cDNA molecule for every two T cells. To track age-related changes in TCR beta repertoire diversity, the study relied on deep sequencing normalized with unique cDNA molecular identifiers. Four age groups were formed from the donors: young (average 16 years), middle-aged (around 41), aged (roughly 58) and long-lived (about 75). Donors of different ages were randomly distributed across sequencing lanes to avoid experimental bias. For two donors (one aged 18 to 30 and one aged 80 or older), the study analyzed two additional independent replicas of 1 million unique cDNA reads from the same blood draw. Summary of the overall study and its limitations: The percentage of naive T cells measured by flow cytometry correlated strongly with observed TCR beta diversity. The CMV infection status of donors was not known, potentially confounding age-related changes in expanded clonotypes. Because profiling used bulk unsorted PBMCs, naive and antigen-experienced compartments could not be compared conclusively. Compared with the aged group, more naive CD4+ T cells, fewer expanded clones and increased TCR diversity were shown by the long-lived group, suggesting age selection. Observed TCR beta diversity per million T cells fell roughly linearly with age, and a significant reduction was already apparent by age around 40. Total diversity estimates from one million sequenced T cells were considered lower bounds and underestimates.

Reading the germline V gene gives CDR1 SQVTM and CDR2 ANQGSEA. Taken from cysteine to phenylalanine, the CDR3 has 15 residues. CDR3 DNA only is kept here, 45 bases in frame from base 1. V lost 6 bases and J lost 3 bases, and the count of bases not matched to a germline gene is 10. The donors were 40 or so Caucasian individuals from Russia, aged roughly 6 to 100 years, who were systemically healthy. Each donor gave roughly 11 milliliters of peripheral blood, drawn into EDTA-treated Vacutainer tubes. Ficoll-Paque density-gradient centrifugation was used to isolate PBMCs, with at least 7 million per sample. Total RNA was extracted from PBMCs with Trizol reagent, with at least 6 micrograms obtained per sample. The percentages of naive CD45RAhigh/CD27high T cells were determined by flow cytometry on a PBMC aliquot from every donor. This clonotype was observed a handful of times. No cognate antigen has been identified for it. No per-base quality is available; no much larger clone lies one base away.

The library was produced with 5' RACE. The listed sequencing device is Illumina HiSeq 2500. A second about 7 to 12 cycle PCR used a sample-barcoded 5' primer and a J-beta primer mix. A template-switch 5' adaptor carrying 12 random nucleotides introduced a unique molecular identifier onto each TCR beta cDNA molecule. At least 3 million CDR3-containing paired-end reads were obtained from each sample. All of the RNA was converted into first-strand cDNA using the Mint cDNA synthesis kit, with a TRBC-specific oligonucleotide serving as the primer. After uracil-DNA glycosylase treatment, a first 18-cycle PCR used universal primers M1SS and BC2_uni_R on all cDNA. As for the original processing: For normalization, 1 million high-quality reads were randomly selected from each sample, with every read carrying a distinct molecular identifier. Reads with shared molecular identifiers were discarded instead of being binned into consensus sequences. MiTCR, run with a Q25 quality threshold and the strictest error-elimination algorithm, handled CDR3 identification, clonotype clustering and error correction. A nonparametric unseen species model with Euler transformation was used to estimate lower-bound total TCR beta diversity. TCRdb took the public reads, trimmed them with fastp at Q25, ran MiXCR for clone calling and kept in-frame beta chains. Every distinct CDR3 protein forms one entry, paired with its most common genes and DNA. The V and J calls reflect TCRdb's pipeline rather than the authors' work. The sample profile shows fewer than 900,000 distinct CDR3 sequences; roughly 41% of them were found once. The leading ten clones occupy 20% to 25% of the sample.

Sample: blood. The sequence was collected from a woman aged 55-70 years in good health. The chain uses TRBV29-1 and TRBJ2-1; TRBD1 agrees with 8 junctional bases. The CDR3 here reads CSVKAGTGDYNEQFF. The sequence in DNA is TGCAGCGTAAAAGCCGGGACAGGAGACTACAATGAGCAGTTCTTC.